These 3 T cell receptor beta chains originate from one sample sequenced in a study of shared clonotypes between healthy human individuals. Cells designated naive CD8 were CD45RO-negative and were positively selected for CCR7, with terminally differentiated effector memory CD45RA+ cells excluded. Some clones are missing from TCRdb's copy, which holds only in-frame ones; the method was immunoSEQ multiplex PCR. Among under 1 million clones listed, around 93% were seen once. The source material was naive CD8+ T cells sorted from blood. The receptors originated from a man under 40 in good health.

For this clone: Different DNA sequences within this sample yield the same CDR3. The chain combines TRBV28 with TRBJ2-1; D ambiguous. CDR1 and CDR2 (germline): MDHEN, SYDVKM. V gave up 3 bases and J gave up 3 bases, with 6 bases separating them. The CDR3 is made up of 13 amino acids. As DNA, the CDR3 is TGTGCCAGCAGTTTTAGAGGCTACAATGAGCAGTTCTTC. This sequence encodes CASSFRGYNEQFF. The whole variable domain, filled in from reference TRBV28 and TRBJ2-1, reads DVKVTQSSRYLVKRTGEKVFLECVQDMDHENMFWYRQDPGLGLRLIYFSYDVKMKEKGDIPEGYSVSREKKERFSLILESASTNQTSMYLCASSFRGYNEQFFGPGTRLTVL.

The rearrangement uses TRBV25-1 and TRBJ1-4, with D possibly TRBD1 on 5 matching bases. The CDR3 is 14 amino acids. Looked up from germline, CDR1 is MGHDK and CDR2 is SYGVNS. V gave up 4 bases and J gave up 6 bases, with 12 bases separating them. CDR3 protein: CASSGDSADEKLFF. CDR3 nucleotides: TGTGCCAGCAGTGGGGACTCGGCGGATGAAAAACTGTTTTTT.

The chain employs TRBV7-6 and TRBJ2-6; D tentatively fits TRBD1 or TRBD2 (5 bases each). The germline V gene has CDR1 SGHVS and CDR2 FNYEAQ. The CDR3 is 14 residues long. The V end was cut by 3 bases, the J end by 2 bases, with 5 bases between. The CDR3 sequence is CASSLGAGANVLTF. CDR3 nucleotide sequence: TGTGCCAGCAGCTTGGGGGCTGGGGCCAACGTCCTGACTTTC. Full variable domain (missing parts from reference TRBV7-6 and TRBJ2-6): GAGVSQSPRYKVTKRGQDVALRCDPISGHVSLYWYRQALGQGPEFLTYFNYEAQQDKSGLPNDRFSAERPEGSISTLTIQRTEQRDSAMYRCASSLGAGANVLTFGAGSRLTVL.